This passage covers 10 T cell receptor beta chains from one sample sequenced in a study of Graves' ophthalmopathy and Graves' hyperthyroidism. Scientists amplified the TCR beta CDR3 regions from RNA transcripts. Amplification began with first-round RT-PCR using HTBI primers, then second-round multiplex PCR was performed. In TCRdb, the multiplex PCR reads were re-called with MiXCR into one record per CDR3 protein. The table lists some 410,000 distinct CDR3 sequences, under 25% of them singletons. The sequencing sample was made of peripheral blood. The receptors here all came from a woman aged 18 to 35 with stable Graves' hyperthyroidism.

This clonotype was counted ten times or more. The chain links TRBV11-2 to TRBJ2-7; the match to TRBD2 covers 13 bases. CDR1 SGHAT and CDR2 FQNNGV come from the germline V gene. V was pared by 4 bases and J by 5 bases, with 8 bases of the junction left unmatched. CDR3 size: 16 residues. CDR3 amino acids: CASSWGLAGPGNEQYF. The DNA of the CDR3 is TGTGCCAGCAGCTGGGGACTAGCGGGACCGGGGAACGAGCAGTACTTC.

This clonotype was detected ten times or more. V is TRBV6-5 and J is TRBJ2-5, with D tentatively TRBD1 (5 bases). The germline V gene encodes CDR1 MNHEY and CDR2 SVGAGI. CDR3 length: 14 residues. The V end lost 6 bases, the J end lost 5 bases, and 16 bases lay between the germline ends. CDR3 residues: CASRMTASWETQYF. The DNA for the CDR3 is TGTGCCAGCAGGATGACAGCCTCCTGGGAGACCCAGTACTTC.

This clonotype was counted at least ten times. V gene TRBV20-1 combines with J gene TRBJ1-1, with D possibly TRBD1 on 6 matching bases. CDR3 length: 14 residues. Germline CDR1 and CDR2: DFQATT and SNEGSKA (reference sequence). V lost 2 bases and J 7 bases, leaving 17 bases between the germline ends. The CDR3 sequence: CSARSLLGHFEAFF. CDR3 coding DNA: TGCAGTGCTAGATCGTTATTGGGACATTTTGAAGCTTTCTTT.

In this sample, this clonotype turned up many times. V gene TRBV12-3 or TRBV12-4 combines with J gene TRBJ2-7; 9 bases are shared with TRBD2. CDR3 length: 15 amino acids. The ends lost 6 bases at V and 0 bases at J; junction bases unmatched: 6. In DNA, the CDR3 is TGTGCCAGCAGCCTCGGACTAGCGAGCTCCTACGAGCAGTACTTC. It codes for CASSLGLASSYEQYF.

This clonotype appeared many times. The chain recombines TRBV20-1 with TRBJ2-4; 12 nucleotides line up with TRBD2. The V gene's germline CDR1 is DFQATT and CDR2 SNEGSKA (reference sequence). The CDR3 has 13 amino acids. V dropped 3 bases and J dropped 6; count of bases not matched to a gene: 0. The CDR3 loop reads CSARTSGRNIQYF. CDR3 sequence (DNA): TGCAGTGCTAGGACTAGCGGGAGAAACATTCAGTACTTC.

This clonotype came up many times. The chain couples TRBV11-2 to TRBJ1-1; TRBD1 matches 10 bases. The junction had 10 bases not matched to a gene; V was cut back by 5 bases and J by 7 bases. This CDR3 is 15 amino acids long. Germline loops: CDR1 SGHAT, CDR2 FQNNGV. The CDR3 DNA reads TGTGCCAGCAGCGGCCGGGACAGGGGACTACTTGAAGCTTTCTTT. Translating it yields CASSGRDRGLLEAFF.

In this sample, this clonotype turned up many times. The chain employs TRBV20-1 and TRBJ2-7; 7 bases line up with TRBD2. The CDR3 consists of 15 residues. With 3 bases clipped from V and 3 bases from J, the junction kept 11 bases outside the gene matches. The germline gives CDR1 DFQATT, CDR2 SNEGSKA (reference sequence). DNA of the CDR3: TGCAGTGCTAGGCGCGGCGAGCGGGACCTCTACGAGCAGTACTTC. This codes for CSARRGERDLYEQYF.

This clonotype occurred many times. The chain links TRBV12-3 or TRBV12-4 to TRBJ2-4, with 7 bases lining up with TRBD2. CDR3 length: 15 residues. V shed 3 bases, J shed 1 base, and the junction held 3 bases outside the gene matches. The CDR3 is CASSLGGSAKNIQYF. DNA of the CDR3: TGTGCCAGCAGTTTGGGCGGGAGCGCCAAAAACATTCAGTACTTC.

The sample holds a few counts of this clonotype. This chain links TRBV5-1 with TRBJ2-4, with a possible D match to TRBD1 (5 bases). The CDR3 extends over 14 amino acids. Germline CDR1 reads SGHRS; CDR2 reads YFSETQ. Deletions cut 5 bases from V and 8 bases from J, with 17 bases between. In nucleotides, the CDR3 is TGCGCCAGCAGACCCAGTTTAGGGGAATACATTCAGTACTTC. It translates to CASRPSLGEYIQYF.

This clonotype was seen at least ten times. The CDR3 protein is CASSSPGQGVRSYEQYF. The CDR3, as DNA: TGTGCCAGCAGTTCTCCGGGACAGGGGGTAAGATCCTACGAGCAGTACTTC. V is TRBV28 and J is TRBJ2-7, with 11 bases fitting TRBD1. Germline CDR1 reads MDHEN; CDR2 reads SYDVKM. V lost 4 bases, J lost 1 base, and 9 bases stayed unmatched. This CDR3 region has 17 residues.